This T cell receptor (beta chain) was found in a study of control samples from healthy donors and cancer patients. Libraries were prepared by immunoSEQ multiplex PCR; TCRdb keeps only in-frame clonotypes and omits some of them. This table holds about 130,000 clones, roughly 94% found once. CDR3 length: 14 amino acids. V lost 2 bases to trimming and J lost 0 bases; unmatched junction nucleotides: 0. From germline, CDR1 is KGHSH and CDR2 LQKENI. This clonotype was sampled from a man in his sixties with colorectal cancer. The source material was PBMCs. The chain employs TRBV18 and TRBJ2-7; 8 bases fit TRBD1. CDR3 sequence (DNA): TGTGCCAGCTCACCAGGGACAGGCTCCTACGAGCAGTACTTC. This translates into CASSPGTGSYEQYF.